The entry below gives a single T cell receptor (beta chain) sequence along with its context. The V segment lost 2 bases and the J segment 4 bases; nucleotides outside the gene matches: 9. Germline lookup yields CDR1 MDHEN and CDR2 SYDVKM. CDR3 length: 16 residues. The sample originates from a study of T cell responses to AZD1222 COVID-19 vaccine. Profiled with immunoSEQ multiplex PCR; TCRdb holds only in-frame clones, not every one. This table has some 120,000 clones, approximately 90% appearing once. The TCR comes from an adult who received the MenACWY meningococcal vaccine as a control. This sequence joins TRBV28 and TRBJ2-7; 9 bases are a match to TRBD1. Sequenced here: peripheral blood, sampled 28 days after the second dose of the MenACWY control vaccine. In DNA, the CDR3 is TGTGCCAGCAGTTTAGATGGGACAGGGCCGAATTACGAGCAGTACTTC. It specifies CASSLDGTGPNYEQYF.